These 26 T cell receptor beta chains were sequenced from one sample in a study of blood T cell repertoires in COVID-19. The assay was immunoSEQ multiplex PCR, and TCRdb's table has in-frame clones only and misses some. This repertoire shows around 90,000 clones, around 87% found once; its top ten account for about 15%. Sequences were obtained from peripheral blood. The receptors shown here come from a male donor with acute or convalescent COVID-19.

V usage is TRBV6-5 and J usage is TRBJ1-1; 7 positions match TRBD1. V lost 6 bases and J lost 4; bases outside the gene matches: 11. The CDR3 extends over 15 amino acids. Germline CDR1 is MNHEY and CDR2 is SVGAGI. CDR3 amino acids: CASSSAEGASTEAFF. In DNA form, the CDR3 reads TGTGCCAGCAGCTCGGCTGAGGGGGCTAGCACTGAAGCTTTCTTT.

This chain's CDR3 is CAVGLYTDTQYF. The CDR3 DNA follows: TGTGCCGTGGGGCTTTACACAGATACGCAGTATTTT. This chain connects TRBV25-1 to TRBJ2-3; TRBD1 is a possible D gene (5 bases). Germline values: CDR1 MGHDK, CDR2 SYGVNS. The CDR3 spans 12 residues. V lost 11 bases to trimming and J lost 2 bases, with 11 bases between them.

This chain connects TRBV5-6 to TRBJ1-2; no clear D gene. The CDR3 length is 14 residues. The ends were cut back, 9 bases at V and 0 bases at J, with 15 bases in the middle. Germline CDR1 reads SGHDT; CDR2 reads YYEEEE. DNA for the CDR3: TGTGCCACCCTATGGACGGGGTCTAACTATGGCTACACCTTC. It encodes CATLWTGSNYGYTF.

Note on this clone: Mismatch with germline at one junction end may stem from a read error. This sequence joins TRBV10-3 and TRBJ2-1; D call uncertain. CDR1 and CDR2 (germline): ENHRY, SYGVKD. The CDR3 runs 14 residues. The CDR3 reads CAISELELAHEQFF. For the CDR3, the DNA is TGTGCCATCAGCGAGTTGGAGTTAGCCCATGAGCAGTTCTTC.

The rearrangement links TRBV11-2 to TRBJ1-1; a weak D match, TRBD1 (6 bases). This CDR3 is built from 12 residues. Looked up from germline, CDR1 is SGHAT and CDR2 is FQNNGV. Trimming removed 1 base from V and 8 bases from J, with 8 bases in between. In nucleotides, the CDR3 is TGTGCCAGCAGCTTAGGAACAGGGGAAGCTTTCTTT. Translation gives CASSLGTGEAFF.

The chain links TRBV3-1 (or the pseudogene TRBV3-2) to TRBJ2-3; 8 nucleotides agree with TRBD1. The CDR3 runs to 14 residues. The J segment lost 5 bases and the V segment lost 4 bases, leaving 5 bases of the junction unmatched. The germline gives CDR1 LGHDT, CDR2 YNNKEL (reference sequence). The CDR3 coding sequence is TGTGCCAGCAGCCTCGGACAGGGAATAGATACGCAGTATTTT. This sequence encodes CASSLGQGIDTQYF.

The chain links TRBV6-6 to TRBJ1-1; 7 bases map to TRBD1. The CDR3 covers 16 residues. The ends lost 0 bases at V and 0 bases at J; junction bases unmatched: 4. Germline V lookup: CDR1 MNHNY, CDR2 SVGAGI (reference sequence). The CDR3 here is CASSYSEGAMNTEAFF. The CDR3 DNA is TGTGCCAGCAGTTACTCGGAGGGGGCAATGAACACTGAAGCTTTCTTT.

The chain carries TRBV18 and TRBJ1-4, with 8 bases lining up with TRBD1. CDR3 size: 16 residues. V shed 0 bases and J 5 bases; nucleotides not matched to a gene: 5. Germline V CDR1 and CDR2: KGHSH, LQKENI. CDR3 amino acids: CASSPPGQGANEKLFF. In nucleotides, the CDR3 is TGTGCCAGCTCACCACCGGGGCAGGGGGCAAATGAAAAACTGTTTTTT. The whole variable domain, filled in from reference TRBV18 and TRBJ1-4, reads NAGVMQNPRHLVRRRGQEARLRCSPMKGHSHVYWYRQLPEEGLKFMVYLQKENIIDESGMPKERFSAEFPKEGPSILRIQQVVRGDSAAYFCASSPPGQGANEKLFFGSGTQLSVL.

The chain employs TRBV30 and TRBJ1-1; 8 positions agree with TRBD1. Germline assignment: CDR1 GTSNPN and CDR2 SVGIG (reference sequence). The junction had 7 bases not matched to a gene; V was cut back by 0 bases and J by 1 base. This CDR3 spans 16 amino acids. CDR3 amino acids: CAWSVGQGLWNTEAFF. The CDR3 nucleotides read TGTGCCTGGAGTGTCGGACAGGGTCTTTGGAACACTGAAGCTTTCTTT.

The chain joins TRBV5-1 to TRBJ1-6; the D gene is possibly TRBD1 (5 bases). V was clipped by 2 bases and J by 9 bases, with 15 bases between them. The CDR3 is made up of 15 amino acids. The germline CDR1 and CDR2 sequences are SGHRS and YFSETQ. The CDR3, as DNA: TGCGCCAGCAGCTTAGAGGGGACGGAGGGTTCACCCCTCCACTTT. It specifies CASSLEGTEGSPLHF. Supplemented by reference TRBV5-1 and TRBJ1-6, the full variable domain reads KAGVTQTPRYLIKTRGQQVTLSCSPISGHRSVSWYQQTPGQGLQFLFEYFSETQRNKGNFPGRFSGRQFSNSRSEMNVSTLELGDSALYLCASSLEGTEGSPLHFGNGTRLTVT.

The J gene is TRBJ1-3, the V gene TRBV5-1, with 8 bases matching TRBD1. J was trimmed by 0 bases and V by 4 bases; bases with no gene match: 6. Germline CDR1 SGHRS, CDR2 YFSETQ. This CDR3 has 16 residues. CDR3 bases: TGCGCCAGCAGCACGACAGGGGTTGCCTCTGGAAACACCATATATTTT. This codes for CASSTTGVASGNTIYF. The complete variable domain, with remaining parts taken from reference TRBV5-1 and TRBJ1-3, reads KAGVTQTPRYLIKTRGQQVTLSCSPISGHRSVSWYQQTPGQGLQFLFEYFSETQRNKGNFPGRFSGRQFSNSRSEMNVSTLELGDSALYLCASSTTGVASGNTIYFGEGSWLTVV.

The chain links TRBV7-8 to TRBJ2-6; D unresolved. The length of the CDR3 is 17 residues. Trimming took 5 bases from V and 0 from J, leaving 14 bases between them. CDR1 and CDR2 from the germline V gene are SGHVS and FQNEAQ. CDR3 DNA sequence: TGTGCCAGCAGCCCCCATGATCCGGGCTCTGGGGCCAACGTCCTGACTTTC. Amino acid sequence: CASSPHDPGSGANVLTF.

The V gene is TRBV10-3, the J gene TRBJ2-3, with 9 bases fitting TRBD1. The V segment lost 6 bases and the J segment 2 bases; nucleotides outside the gene matches: 6. Germline V gives CDR1 ENHRY, CDR2 SYGVKD. The CDR3 loop spans 15 amino acids. The chain's CDR3 is CAISRTGVNTDTQYF. The CDR3 nucleotides are TGTGCCATCAGCCGGACAGGGGTCAACACAGATACGCAGTATTTT.

The rearrangement joins TRBV27 to TRBJ2-1; TRBD1 matches at 10 bases. Germline trimming cut 10 bases from V and 7 bases from J; bases unmatched to any gene: 7. The CDR3 length is 13 residues. The V gene's germline CDR1 is MNHEY and CDR2 SMNVEV (reference sequence). CDR3 region: CATSTGGWNEQFF. DNA for the CDR3: TGTGCCACTTCGACAGGGGGCTGGAATGAGCAGTTCTTC.

This chain joins TRBV5-1 and TRBJ2-3; weak D call: TRBD1 (6 bases). The CDR3 extends over 16 amino acids. CDR1 SGHRS and CDR2 YFSETQ come from the germline V gene. The V end was cut by 1 base, the J end by 4 bases, with 16 bases between. The CDR3 here is CASSLWGQTNPDTQYF. CDR3 DNA: TGCGCCAGCAGCTTGTGGGGGCAGACCAACCCAGATACGCAGTATTTT.

The rearrangement uses TRBV28 and TRBJ2-7, with 9 bases lining up with TRBD1. The CDR3 consists of 15 residues. Germline CDR1 reads MDHEN; CDR2 reads SYDVKM. Trimming cost V 7 bases and J 4 bases; bases outside gene matches: 11. This CDR3 reads CASKTGGAADYEQYF. Here the CDR3 DNA reads TGTGCCAGCAAAACAGGGGGCGCGGCGGATTACGAGCAGTACTTC.

There are a few counts of this clone. The chain carries TRBV6-2 or TRBV6-3 and TRBJ2-1, with D possibly being TRBD1 (5 bases). CDR1 is MNHEY and CDR2 is SVGEGT in the germline V gene. V lost 0 bases to trimming and J lost 0 bases, with 15 bases between them. The CDR3 spans 18 residues. For the CDR3, the DNA is TGTGCCAGCAGTTACTCGAAGGGGCGAGCCAGCTCCTACAATGAGCAGTTCTTC. It encodes CASSYSKGRASSYNEQFF.

The chain combines TRBV19 with TRBJ1-5; the D gene is possibly TRBD1 (5 bases). V was pared by 5 bases and J by 1 base, with 15 bases between. Germline V gene lookup returns CDR1 LNHDA and CDR2 SQIVND (reference sequence). The CDR3 is 16 amino acids. The CDR3 nucleotides are TGTGCCAGTAGTTGGAGCGGGGGATCGAGCAATCAGCCCCAGCATTTT. Translating it yields CASSWSGGSSNQPQHF.

This sequence joins TRBV5-1 and TRBJ2-3; 8 bases are a match to TRBD2. Germline V CDR1 and CDR2: SGHRS, YFSETQ. This CDR3 comprises 16 residues. Trimming took 4 bases from V and 5 from J; bases not matched to a gene: 12. In DNA, the CDR3 is TGCGCCAGCAGCCCTTCGCGGGGGGCGGGGGGAGATACGCAGTATTTT. Its protein product is CASSPSRGAGGDTQYF. Complete variable domain (other parts from reference TRBV5-1 and TRBJ2-3): KAGVTQTPRYLIKTRGQQVTLSCSPISGHRSVSWYQQTPGQGLQFLFEYFSETQRNKGNFPGRFSGRQFSNSRSEMNVSTLELGDSALYLCASSPSRGAGGDTQYFGPGTRLTVL.

The rearrangement uses TRBV28 and TRBJ2-2, with a possible D match to TRBD1 (5 bases). The CDR3 loop spans 14 amino acids. Germline V CDR1 and CDR2: MDHEN, SYDVKM. With 2 bases removed from V and 1 base from J, the gap between germline ends came to 5 bases. In DNA, the CDR3 is TGTGCCAGCAGTTTAGGACAGAACACCGGGGAGCTGTTTTTT. Translated: CASSLGQNTGELFF.

The chain employs TRBV24-1 and TRBJ2-2, with no clear D. The germline V gene has CDR1 KGHDR and CDR2 SFDVKD. Deletions cut 0 bases from V and 5 bases from J, with 3 bases between. The CDR3 is made up of 13 amino acids. The CDR3 DNA sequence: TGTGCCACCAGTGATTTGTCAACCGGGGAGCTGTTTTTT. It codes for CATSDLSTGELFF.

This chain links TRBV25-1 with TRBJ1-1; D is perhaps TRBD1 (6 bases). The V end was cut by 6 bases, the J end by 7 bases, with 15 bases between. Germline CDR1 MGHDK, CDR2 SYGVNS. The length of the CDR3 is 13 residues. The CDR3 is CASRQGGGDEAFF. CDR3 coding DNA: TGTGCCAGCAGACAGGGAGGGGGTGATGAAGCTTTCTTT.

The chain combines TRBV6-5 with TRBJ1-6, with 9 nucleotides matching TRBD1. CDR3 length: 14 residues. Trimming cost V 5 bases and J 5 bases; bases outside gene matches: 1. Germline V gene data show CDR1 as MNHEY and CDR2 as SVGAGI. CDR3 sequence (DNA): TGTGCCAGCAGTCGGGACAGGGATAATTCACCCCTCCACTTT. It is translated as CASSRDRDNSPLHF.

V usage is TRBV6-5 and J usage is TRBJ1-4, with TRBD1 matching over 7 bases. The germline V gene has CDR1 MNHEY and CDR2 SVGAGI. The CDR3 is 15 residues long. Trimming cost V 4 bases and J 8 bases; bases outside gene matches: 10. This chain's CDR3 is CASSWGKTGSEKLFF. The CDR3 nucleotides read TGTGCCAGCAGTTGGGGGAAGACAGGGAGCGAAAAACTGTTTTTT.

The chain carries TRBV30 and TRBJ2-1; D remains ambiguous. V was clipped by 1 base and J by 3 bases, with 13 bases between them. In germline, CDR1 is GTSNPN, CDR2 SVGIG (reference sequence). The CDR3 is 15 amino acids. For the CDR3, the DNA is TGTGCCTGGAGTGGTCCCGAGGAGTACTACAATGAGCAGTTCTTC. The encoded protein is CAWSGPEEYYNEQFF.

Only a few counts were recorded for this clone. The chain joins TRBV7-9 to TRBJ1-2; 8 bases align to TRBD1. Germline V lookup: CDR1 SEHNR, CDR2 FQNEAQ (reference sequence). The CDR3 runs 13 residues. The V segment lost 2 bases and the J segment 8 bases; nucleotides outside the gene matches: 4. CDR3 sequence (DNA): TGTGCCAGCAGCTTACAGGGGGCGTGGGGCTACACCTTC. It encodes CASSLQGAWGYTF.